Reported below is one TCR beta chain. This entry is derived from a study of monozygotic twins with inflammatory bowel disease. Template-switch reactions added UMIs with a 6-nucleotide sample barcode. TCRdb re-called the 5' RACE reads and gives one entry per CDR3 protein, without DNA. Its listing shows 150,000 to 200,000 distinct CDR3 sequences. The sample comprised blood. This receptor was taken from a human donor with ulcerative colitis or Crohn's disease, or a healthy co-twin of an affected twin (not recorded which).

The CDR3 sequence is CSARDNRRTYGQPQHF. This sequence joins TRBV20-1 and TRBJ1-5. From germline, CDR1 is DFQATT and CDR2 SNEGSKA (reference sequence). The CDR3 extends over 16 amino acids.